The subject of this entry is one TCR beta chain. The target antigen is unknown. This sample was taken from a study of tumor-infiltrating lymphocytes in localized non-small cell lung cancer. About the research overall: The cohort mixed smokers and never-smokers, several histologies, and some post-neoadjuvant-chemotherapy samples.

Overall study findings and caveats: Available tissue quantity limited TCR sequencing to a patient subset.

The assay was immunoSEQ multiplex PCR, and TCRdb's table has in-frame clones only and misses some. The sample holds a few thousand clones, about 96% seen once. Sequencing was performed on uninvolved lung tissue not adjacent to the tumor. The sequence derives from a human donor with non-small cell lung cancer.

The CDR3 loop reads CASSQDRRTAEAFF. The CDR3 region has the DNA TGCGCCAGCAGCCAAGATAGGAGAACCGCTGAAGCTTTCTTT. The V call is TRBV4-1, the J call TRBJ1-1; D call uncertain. Trimming shortened V by 0 bases and J by 6 bases, and 11 bases separated the two germline ends. Looked up from germline, CDR1 is MGHRA and CDR2 is YSYEKL. The CDR3 has 14 residues.